This T cell receptor (beta chain) was retrieved from a study of T cells in localized non-small cell lung cancer. The table came from immunoSEQ multiplex PCR; TCRdb's copy has only in-frame clones and leaves some out. The sample yields 9,700 or so clones, 35% to 45% seen once. Study-wide results and caveats: A raised T cell density in blood coincided with lengthier overall survival. Clonality of T cells reached its maximum in uninvolved adjacent lung, surpassing tumor.

This clone was counted between two and nine times. Its antigen is not identified. The TCR sequence derives from a woman aged 35 to 70 with stage I lung adenocarcinoma. Sequencing used lymph node tissue, obtained before any cancer treatment.

The DNA for the CDR3 is TGTGCCAGCAGCGATCGGGGAGGAACCTACGAGCAGTACTTC. As protein: CASSDRGGTYEQYF. The chain links TRBV14 to TRBJ2-7; D is perhaps TRBD2 (6 bases). The V gene's germline CDR1 is SGHDN and CDR2 FVKESK. Trimming stripped 5 bases from V and 2 bases from J, with 13 bases between. The CDR3 length is 14 residues.